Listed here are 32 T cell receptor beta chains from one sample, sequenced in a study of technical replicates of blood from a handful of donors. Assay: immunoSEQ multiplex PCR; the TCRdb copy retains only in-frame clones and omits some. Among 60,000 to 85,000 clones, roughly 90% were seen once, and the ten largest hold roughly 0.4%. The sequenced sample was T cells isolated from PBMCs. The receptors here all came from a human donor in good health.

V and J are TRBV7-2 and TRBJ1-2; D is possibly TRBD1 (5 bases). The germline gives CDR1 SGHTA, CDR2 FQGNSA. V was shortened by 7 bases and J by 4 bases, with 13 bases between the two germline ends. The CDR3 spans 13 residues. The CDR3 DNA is TGTGCCAGCAAAGAAGGGGCGGTCTATGGCTACACCTTC. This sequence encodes CASKEGAVYGYTF.

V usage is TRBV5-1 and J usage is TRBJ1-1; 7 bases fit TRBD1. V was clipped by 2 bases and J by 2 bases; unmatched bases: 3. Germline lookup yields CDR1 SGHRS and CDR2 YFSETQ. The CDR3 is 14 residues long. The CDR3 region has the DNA TGCGCCAGCAGCTTACAGGGGCCCAACACTGAAGCTTTCTTT. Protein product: CASSLQGPNTEAFF.

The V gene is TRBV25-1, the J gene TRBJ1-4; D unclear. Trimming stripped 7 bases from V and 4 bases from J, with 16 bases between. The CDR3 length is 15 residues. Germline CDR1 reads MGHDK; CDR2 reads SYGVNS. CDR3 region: CASTPSARDNEKLFF. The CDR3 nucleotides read TGTGCCAGCACCCCCAGCGCGAGAGATAATGAAAAACTGTTTTTT.

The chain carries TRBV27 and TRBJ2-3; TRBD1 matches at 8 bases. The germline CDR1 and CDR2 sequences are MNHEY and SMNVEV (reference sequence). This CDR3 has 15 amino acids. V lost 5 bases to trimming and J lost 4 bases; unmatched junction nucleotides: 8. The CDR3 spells CASSTETGEADTQYF. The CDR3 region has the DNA TGTGCCAGCAGTACCGAGACAGGGGAGGCAGATACGCAGTATTTT.

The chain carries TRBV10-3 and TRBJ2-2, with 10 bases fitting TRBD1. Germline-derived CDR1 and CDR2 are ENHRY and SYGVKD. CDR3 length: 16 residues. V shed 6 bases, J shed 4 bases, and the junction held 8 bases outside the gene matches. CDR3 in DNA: TGTGCCATCAGGGAGCCGGGACAGGGGAGCACCGGGGAGCTGTTTTTT. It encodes CAIREPGQGSTGELFF.

This CDR3 reads CASSWGLRGEQYF. Written as DNA, the CDR3 is TGTGCCAGCAGCTGGGGACTCCGCGGCGAGCAGTACTTC. The V call is TRBV7-3, the J call TRBJ2-7, with TRBD2 as a possible D gene (6 bases). Germline CDR1 SGHTA, CDR2 FQGTGA. Trimming removed 4 bases at V and 6 bases at J, with 13 bases between. CDR3 size: 13 residues.

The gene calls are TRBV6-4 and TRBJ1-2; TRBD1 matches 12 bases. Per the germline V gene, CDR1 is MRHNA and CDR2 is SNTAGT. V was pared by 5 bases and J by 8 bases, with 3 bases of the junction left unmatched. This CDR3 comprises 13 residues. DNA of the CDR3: TGTGCCAGCAGTAGGGACAGGGGGCACGGCTACACCTTC. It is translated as CASSRDRGHGYTF.

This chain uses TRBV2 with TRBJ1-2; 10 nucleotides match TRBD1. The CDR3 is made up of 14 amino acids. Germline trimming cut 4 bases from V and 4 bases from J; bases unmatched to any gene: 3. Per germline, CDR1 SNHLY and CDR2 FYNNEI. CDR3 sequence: CASSGQGAGYGYTF. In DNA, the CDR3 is TGTGCCAGCAGTGGACAGGGGGCTGGCTATGGCTACACCTTC.

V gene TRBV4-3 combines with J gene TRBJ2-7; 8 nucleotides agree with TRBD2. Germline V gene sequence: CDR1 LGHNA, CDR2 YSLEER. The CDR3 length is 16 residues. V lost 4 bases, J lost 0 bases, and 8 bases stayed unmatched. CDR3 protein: CASSPGLAEYSYEQYF. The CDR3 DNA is TGCGCCAGCAGCCCTGGACTAGCAGAATACTCCTACGAGCAGTACTTC.

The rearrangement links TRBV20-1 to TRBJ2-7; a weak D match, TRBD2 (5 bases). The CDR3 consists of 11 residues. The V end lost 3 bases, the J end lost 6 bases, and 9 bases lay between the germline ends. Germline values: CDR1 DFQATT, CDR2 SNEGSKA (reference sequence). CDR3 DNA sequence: TGCAGTGCTAGGGAAAGCGGCGAGCAGTACTTC. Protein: CSARESGEQYF.

The CDR3 DNA follows: TGTGCCACCTACAGACCGTCCGAGTACACTGAAGCTTTCTTT. Translated: CATYRPSEYTEAFF. This sequence joins TRBV28 and TRBJ1-1; D remains ambiguous. CDR1 is MDHEN, CDR2 SYDVKM, per germline. Trimming removed 10 bases at V and 3 bases at J, with 18 bases between. This CDR3 contains 14 residues.

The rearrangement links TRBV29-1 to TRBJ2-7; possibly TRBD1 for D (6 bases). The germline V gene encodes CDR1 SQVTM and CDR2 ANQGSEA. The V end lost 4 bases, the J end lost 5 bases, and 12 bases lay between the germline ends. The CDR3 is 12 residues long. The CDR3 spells CSVGYRENEQYF. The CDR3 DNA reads TGCAGCGTTGGATACAGGGAAAACGAGCAGTACTTC.

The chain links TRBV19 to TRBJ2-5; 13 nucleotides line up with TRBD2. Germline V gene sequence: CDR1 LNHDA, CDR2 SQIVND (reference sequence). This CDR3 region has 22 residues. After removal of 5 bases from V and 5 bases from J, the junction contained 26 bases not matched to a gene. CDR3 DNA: TGTGCCAGTAGTGTTTACCCTCTTCCCACTAGCGGGAGGGCCAGGGGTAGGGAGACCCAGTACTTC. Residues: CASSVYPLPTSGRARGRETQYF. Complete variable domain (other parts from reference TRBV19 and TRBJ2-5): DGGITQSPKYLFRKEGQNVTLSCEQNLNHDAMYWYRQDPGQGLRLIYYSQIVNDFQKGDIAEGYSVSREKKESFPLTVTSAQKNPTAFYLCASSVYPLPTSGRARGRETQYFGPGTRLLVL.

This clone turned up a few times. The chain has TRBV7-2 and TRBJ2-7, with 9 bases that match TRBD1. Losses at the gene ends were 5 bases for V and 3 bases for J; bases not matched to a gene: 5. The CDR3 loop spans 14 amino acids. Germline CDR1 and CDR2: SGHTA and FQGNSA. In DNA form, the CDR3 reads TGTGCCAGCAGCCGGACAGGGGACCTCTACGAGCAGTACTTC. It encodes CASSRTGDLYEQYF.

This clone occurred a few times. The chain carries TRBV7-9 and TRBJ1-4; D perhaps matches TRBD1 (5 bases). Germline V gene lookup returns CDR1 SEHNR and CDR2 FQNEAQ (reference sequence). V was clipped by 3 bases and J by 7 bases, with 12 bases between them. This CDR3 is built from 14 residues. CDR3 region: CASSFSGGREKLFF. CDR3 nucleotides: TGTGCCAGCAGCTTTTCCGGGGGACGTGAAAAACTGTTTTTT.

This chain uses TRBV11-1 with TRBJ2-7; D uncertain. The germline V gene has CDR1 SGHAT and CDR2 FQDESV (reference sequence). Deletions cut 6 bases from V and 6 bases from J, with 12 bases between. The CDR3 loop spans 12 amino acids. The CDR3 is CASRVRSGEQYF. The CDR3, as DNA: TGTGCCAGCAGGGTACGCTCCGGCGAGCAGTACTTC.

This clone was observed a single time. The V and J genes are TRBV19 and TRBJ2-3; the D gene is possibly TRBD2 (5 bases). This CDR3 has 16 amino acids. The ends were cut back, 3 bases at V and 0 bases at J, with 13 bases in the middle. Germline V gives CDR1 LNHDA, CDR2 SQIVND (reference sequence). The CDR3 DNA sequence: TGTGCCAGTAGTATCGCCCTAGCAGCTAGCACAGATACGCAGTATTTT. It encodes CASSIALAASTDTQYF.

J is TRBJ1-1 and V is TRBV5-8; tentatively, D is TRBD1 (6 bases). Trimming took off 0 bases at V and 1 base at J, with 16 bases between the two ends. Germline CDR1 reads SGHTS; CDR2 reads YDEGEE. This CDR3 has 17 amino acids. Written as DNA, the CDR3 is TGTGCCAGCAGCTTGGAAAGAACAGGGTTCGGGAACACTGAAGCTTTCTTT. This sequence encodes CASSLERTGFGNTEAFF.

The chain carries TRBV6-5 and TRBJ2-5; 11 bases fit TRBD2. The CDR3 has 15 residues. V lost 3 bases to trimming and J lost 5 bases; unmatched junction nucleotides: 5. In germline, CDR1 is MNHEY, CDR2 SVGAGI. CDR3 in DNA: TGTGCCAGCAGTTATAGCGGGAGGGCCCATGAGACCCAGTACTTC. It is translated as CASSYSGRAHETQYF.

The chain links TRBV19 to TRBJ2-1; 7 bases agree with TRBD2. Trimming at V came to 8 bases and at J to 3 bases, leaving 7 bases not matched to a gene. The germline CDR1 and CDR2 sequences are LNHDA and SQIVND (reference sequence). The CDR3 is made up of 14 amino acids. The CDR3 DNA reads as TGTGCCAGTGGACGGGAGGTACACTACAATGAGCAGTTCTTC. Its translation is CASGREVHYNEQFF.

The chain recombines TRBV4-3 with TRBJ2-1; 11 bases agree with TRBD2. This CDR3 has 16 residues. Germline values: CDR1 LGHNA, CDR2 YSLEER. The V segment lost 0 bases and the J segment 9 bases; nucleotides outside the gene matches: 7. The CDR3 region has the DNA TGCGCCAGCAGCCAAGAGGTACTAGCGGGAGAGGGTGAGCAGTTCTTC. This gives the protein CASSQEVLAGEGEQFF.

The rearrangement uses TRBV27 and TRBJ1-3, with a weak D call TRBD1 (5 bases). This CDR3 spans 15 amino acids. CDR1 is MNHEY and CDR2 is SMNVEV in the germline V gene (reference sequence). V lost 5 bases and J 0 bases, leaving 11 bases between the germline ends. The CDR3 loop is CASSPYGGSGNTIYF. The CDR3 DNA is TGTGCCAGCAGTCCGTACGGGGGCTCTGGAAACACCATATATTTT.

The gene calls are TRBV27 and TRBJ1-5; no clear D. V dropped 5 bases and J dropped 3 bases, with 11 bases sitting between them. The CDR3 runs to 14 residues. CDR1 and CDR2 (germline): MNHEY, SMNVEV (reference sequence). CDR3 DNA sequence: TGTGCCAGCAGTCTTCGACACGCCAATCAGCCCCAGCATTTT. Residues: CASSLRHANQPQHF.

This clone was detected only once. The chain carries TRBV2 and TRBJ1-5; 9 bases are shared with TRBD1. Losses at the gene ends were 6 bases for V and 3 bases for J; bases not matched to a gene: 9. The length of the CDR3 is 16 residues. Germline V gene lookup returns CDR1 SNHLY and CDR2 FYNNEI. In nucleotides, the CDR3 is TGTGCCAGCAGGGCCTCCGGGACAGGGAACAATCAGCCCCAGCATTTT. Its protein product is CASRASGTGNNQPQHF.

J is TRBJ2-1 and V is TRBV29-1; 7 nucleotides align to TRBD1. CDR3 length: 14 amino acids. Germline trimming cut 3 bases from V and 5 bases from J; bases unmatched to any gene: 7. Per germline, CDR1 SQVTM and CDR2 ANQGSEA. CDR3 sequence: CSVESGTEDNEQFF. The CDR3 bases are TGCAGCGTTGAGTCTGGGACAGAAGACAATGAGCAGTTCTTC.

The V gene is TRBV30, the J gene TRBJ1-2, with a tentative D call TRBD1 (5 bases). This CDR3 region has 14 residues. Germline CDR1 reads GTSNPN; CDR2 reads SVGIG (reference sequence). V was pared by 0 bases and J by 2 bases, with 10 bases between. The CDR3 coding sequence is TGTGCCTGGAGTGTACAGGCGGGGAACTATGGCTACACCTTC. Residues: CAWSVQAGNYGYTF.

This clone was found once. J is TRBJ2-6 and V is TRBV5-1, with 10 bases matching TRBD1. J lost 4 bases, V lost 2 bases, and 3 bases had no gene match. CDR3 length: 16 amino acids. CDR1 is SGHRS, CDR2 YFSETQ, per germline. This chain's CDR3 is CASSLDRGQGANVLTF. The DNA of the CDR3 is TGCGCCAGCAGCTTAGACAGGGGGCAAGGGGCCAACGTCCTGACTTTC.

This CDR3 reads CASSPRGTSGISSYEQYF. As DNA, the CDR3 is TGCGCCAGCAGCCCTCGAGGGACTAGCGGGATTAGCTCCTACGAGCAGTACTTC. The chain has TRBV5-1 and TRBJ2-7; 13 bases align to TRBD2. CDR1 is SGHRS, CDR2 YFSETQ, per germline. V lost 4 bases to trimming and J lost 0 bases; unmatched junction nucleotides: 10. This CDR3 has 18 amino acids.

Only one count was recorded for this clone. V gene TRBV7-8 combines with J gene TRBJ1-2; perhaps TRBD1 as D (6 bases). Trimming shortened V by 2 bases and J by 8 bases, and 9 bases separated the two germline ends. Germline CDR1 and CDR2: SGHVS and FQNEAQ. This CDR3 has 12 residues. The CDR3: CASSLNREGYTF. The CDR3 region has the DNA TGTGCCAGCAGCTTAAACAGGGAGGGCTACACCTTC.

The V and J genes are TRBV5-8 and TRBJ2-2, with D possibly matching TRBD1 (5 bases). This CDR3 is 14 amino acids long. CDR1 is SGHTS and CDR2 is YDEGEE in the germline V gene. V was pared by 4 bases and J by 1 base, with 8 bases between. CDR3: CASSPGWNTGELFF. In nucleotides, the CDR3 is TGTGCCAGCAGCCCAGGGTGGAACACCGGGGAGCTGTTTTTT.

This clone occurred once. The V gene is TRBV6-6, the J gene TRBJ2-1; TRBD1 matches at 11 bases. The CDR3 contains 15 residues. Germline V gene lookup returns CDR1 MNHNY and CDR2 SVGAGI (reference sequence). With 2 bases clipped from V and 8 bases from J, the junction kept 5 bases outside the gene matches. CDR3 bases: TGTGCCAGCAGTTACCTTAGGACAGGGGGCGATGAGCAGTTCTTC. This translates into CASSYLRTGGDEQFF.

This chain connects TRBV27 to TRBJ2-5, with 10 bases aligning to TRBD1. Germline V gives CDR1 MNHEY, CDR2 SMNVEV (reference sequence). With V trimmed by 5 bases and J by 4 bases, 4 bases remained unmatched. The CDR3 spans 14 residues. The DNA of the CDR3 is TGTGCCAGCAGTCTCTGGACAGGGGGAGAGACCCAGTACTTC. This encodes CASSLWTGGETQYF.